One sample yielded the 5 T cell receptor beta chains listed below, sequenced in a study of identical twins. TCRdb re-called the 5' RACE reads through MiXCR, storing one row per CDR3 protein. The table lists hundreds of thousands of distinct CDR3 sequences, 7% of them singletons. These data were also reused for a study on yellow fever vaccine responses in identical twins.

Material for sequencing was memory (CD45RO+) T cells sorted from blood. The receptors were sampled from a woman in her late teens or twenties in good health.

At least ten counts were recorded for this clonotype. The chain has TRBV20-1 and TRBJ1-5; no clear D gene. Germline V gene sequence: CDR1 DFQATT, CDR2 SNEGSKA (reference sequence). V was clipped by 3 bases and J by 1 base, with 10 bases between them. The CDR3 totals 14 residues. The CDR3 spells CSASVIPSNQPQHF. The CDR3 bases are TGCAGTGCTAGCGTCATCCCAAGCAATCAGCCCCAGCATTTT.

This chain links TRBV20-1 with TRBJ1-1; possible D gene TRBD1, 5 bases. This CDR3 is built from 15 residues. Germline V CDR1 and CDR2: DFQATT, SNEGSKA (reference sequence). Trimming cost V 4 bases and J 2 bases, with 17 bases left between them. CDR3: CSATITPTVNTEAFF. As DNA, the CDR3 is TGCAGTGCTACAATCACACCGACAGTTAACACTGAAGCTTTCTTT.

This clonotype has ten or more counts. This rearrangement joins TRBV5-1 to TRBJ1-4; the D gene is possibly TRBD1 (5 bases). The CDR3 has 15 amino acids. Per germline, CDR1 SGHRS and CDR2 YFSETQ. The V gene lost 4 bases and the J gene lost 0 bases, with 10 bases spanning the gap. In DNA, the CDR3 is TGCGCCAGCAGCCCGGGGGGGGCAACTAATGAAAAACTGTTTTTT. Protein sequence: CASSPGGATNEKLFF.

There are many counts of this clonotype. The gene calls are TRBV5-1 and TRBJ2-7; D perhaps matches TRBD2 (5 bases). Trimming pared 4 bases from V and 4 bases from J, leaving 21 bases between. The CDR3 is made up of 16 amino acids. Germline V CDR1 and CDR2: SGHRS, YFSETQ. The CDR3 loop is CASSPRNIGVLYEQYF. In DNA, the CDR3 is TGCGCCAGCAGCCCTCGGAACATCGGGGTTTTATACGAGCAGTACTTC.

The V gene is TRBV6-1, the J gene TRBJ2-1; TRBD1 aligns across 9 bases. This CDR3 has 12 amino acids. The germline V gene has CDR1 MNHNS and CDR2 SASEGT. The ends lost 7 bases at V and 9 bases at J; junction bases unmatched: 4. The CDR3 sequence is CASNRGRTEQFF. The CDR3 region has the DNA TGTGCCAGCAACAGGGGGCGCACTGAGCAGTTCTTC.